This TCR beta chain was sequenced during a study of Ad26.COV2.S vaccination and SARS-CoV-2 variants. Study-level background: Of the COV1001 trial arms, the Ad26.COV2.S arm included the donor.

Germline V CDR1 and CDR2: LGHDT, YNNKEL (reference sequence). This CDR3 is built from 10 residues. The treatment denotes: roughly 18 received Ad26.COV2.S at low or high dose, single or two shots; roughly five received placebo; per-sample allocation not given. After the first vaccine or placebo injection, samples were drawn on day 63. Concerning this clone itself: The antigen is not known. An end of the junction does not agree with germline; a read error may underlie this.

Sequencing was performed with immunoSEQ multiplex PCR; in TCRdb, only in-frame clones are kept and a portion is missing. The sample shows around 450,000 clones, roughly 89% of them seen only once. Study-wide results and limits: Similar non-spike TCR breadth was seen in vaccine and placebo recipients. Those who received the vaccine showed greater spike-specific TCR breadth than those given placebo. TCR breadth and depth estimates may have understated total T cell responses.

This sequence was found in a person aged 18-65 years who received the Ad26.COV2.S COVID-19 vaccine or a placebo. The material sequenced was peripheral blood, taken in a trial of Ad26.COV2.S vaccine versus placebo. V is TRBV3-1 (or the pseudogene TRBV3-2) and J is TRBJ1-2; D is perhaps TRBD1 (5 bases). CDR3 sequence (DNA): TGCACGGGGGGGTTCTATGGCTACACCTTC. Residues: CTGGFYGYTF.